Following are 18 T cell receptor beta chains from one sample sequenced in a study of shared T cell receptors in the human thymus. The assay was immunoSEQ multiplex PCR, and TCRdb's table has in-frame clones only and misses some. The sample yields around 730,000 clones, 70% to 90% seen once. These data are also associated with another study on human thymus T cells.

Sequenced input: thymocytes. These receptors came from a girl less than two years old with a congenital heart defect.

J is TRBJ2-2 and V is TRBV2; TRBD2 agrees at 15 bases. This CDR3 spans 23 amino acids. The ends lost 5 bases at V and 3 bases at J; junction bases unmatched: 22. Per the germline V gene, CDR1 is SNHLY and CDR2 is FYNNEI. The DNA for the CDR3 is TGTGCCAGCAGTCCGAGGACTAGCGGGGGGGCCCAGGAGGAATCTTGGTACACCGGGGAGCTGTTTTTT. Residues: CASSPRTSGGAQEESWYTGELFF.

In nucleotides, the CDR3 is TGCGCCAGCAGTCAGGACAGCTATGGCTACACCTTC. Protein: CASSQDSYGYTF. The chain is built from TRBV10-2 and TRBJ1-2; weak D call: TRBD1 (6 bases). Germline V lookup: CDR1 WSHSY, CDR2 SAAADI. With 5 bases removed from V and 4 bases from J, the gap between germline ends came to 8 bases. The CDR3 is made up of 12 amino acids.

For the CDR3, the DNA is TGTGCCAGCAGCCCCCCGAAAAGGGACAGTAACACTGAAGCTTTCTTT. Translating it yields CASSPPKRDSNTEAFF. The chain is built from TRBV7-2 and TRBJ1-1; TRBD1 matches 7 bases. CDR1 SGHTA and CDR2 FQGNSA come from the germline V gene. Trimming cost V 5 bases and J 2 bases; bases outside gene matches: 11. This CDR3 is built from 16 residues.

This chain links TRBV4-3 with TRBJ2-1, with TRBD1 identical over 7 bases. CDR3 length equals 16 residues. From germline, CDR1 is LGHNA and CDR2 YSLEER. J was trimmed by 4 bases and V by 3 bases; bases with no gene match: 9. The DNA for the CDR3 is TGCGCCAGCAGCCAGCCAGACAGGGCACCATACAATGAGCAGTTCTTC. Its translation: CASSQPDRAPYNEQFF.

The CDR3 DNA follows: TGTGCCAGCAGCCTAGGACAGGCCGTGAACACTGAAGCTTTCTTT. Its translation: CASSLGQAVNTEAFF. This chain uses TRBV5-6 with TRBJ1-1, with 7 bases aligning to TRBD1. Germline V gene data show CDR1 as SGHDT and CDR2 as YYEEEE. Trimming took 4 bases from V and 0 from J; bases not matched to a gene: 6. CDR3 length equals 15 residues.

V gene TRBV6-5 combines with J gene TRBJ2-5; D is unresolved. The CDR3 has 13 residues. V lost 2 bases and J lost 3, with 7 bases in between. Germline CDR1 reads MNHEY; CDR2 reads SVGAGI. In DNA form, the CDR3 reads TGTGCCAGCAGTTACAGTGACAAAGAGACCCAGTACTTC. Its translation: CASSYSDKETQYF.

The chain carries TRBV19 and TRBJ1-2; perhaps TRBD1 as D (5 bases). In germline, CDR1 is LNHDA, CDR2 SQIVND (reference sequence). The CDR3 runs 13 residues. The ends were cut back, 10 bases at V and 4 bases at J, with 16 bases in the middle. The CDR3 is CATEKTGLYGYTF. The CDR3 bases are TGTGCCACCGAGAAAACGGGACTCTATGGCTACACCTTC.

This chain connects TRBV28 to TRBJ2-2, with TRBD1 matching 12 bases. Germline V CDR1 and CDR2: MDHEN, SYDVKM. V lost 7 bases to trimming and J lost 5 bases; unmatched junction nucleotides: 8. This CDR3 region has 16 residues. For the CDR3, the DNA is TGTGCCAGCATCCCAGGGGGACAGGGGGCGACCGGGGAGCTGTTTTTT. It specifies CASIPGGQGATGELFF.

This clone was counted once. CDR3 DNA sequence: TGTGCCAGCAGCTTAAGACCCGGCCCCGCCGGGGGAGATACGCAGTATTTT. This gives the protein CASSLRPGPAGGDTQYF. The rearrangement uses TRBV11-2 and TRBJ2-3; a weak D match, TRBD2 (6 bases). V was trimmed by 2 bases and J by 5 bases, leaving 20 bases between them. CDR1 and CDR2 from the germline V gene are SGHAT and FQNNGV. The CDR3 consists of 17 residues.

The chain links TRBV6-5 to TRBJ1-2; 9 bases fit TRBD1. Per germline, CDR1 MNHEY and CDR2 SVGAGI. V was pared by 5 bases and J by 6 bases, with 4 bases of the junction left unmatched. This CDR3 region has 13 residues. CDR3 nucleotide sequence: TGTGCCAGCAGTAACAGGGGGCTCAATGGCTACACCTTC. It encodes CASSNRGLNGYTF.

The chain joins TRBV5-1 to TRBJ2-1; 7 nucleotides align to TRBD2. After removal of 1 base from V and 7 bases from J, the junction contained 2 bases not matched to a gene. The CDR3 totals 13 residues. Germline CDR1 reads SGHRS; CDR2 reads YFSETQ. The CDR3 region is CASSLWGGNEQFF. In DNA form, the CDR3 reads TGCGCCAGCAGCTTGTGGGGGGGAAATGAGCAGTTCTTC.

J is TRBJ2-3 and V is TRBV10-1; 14 nucleotides align to TRBD2. The germline V gene has CDR1 WNHNN and CDR2 SYGVQD (reference sequence). V dropped 4 bases and J dropped 3; count of bases not matched to a gene: 6. The CDR3 contains 17 residues. CDR3 in amino acids: CASSAGLAGGMTDTQYF. CDR3 DNA: TGCGCCAGCAGTGCTGGACTAGCGGGGGGAATGACAGATACGCAGTATTTT.

This clone came up once. This chain connects TRBV19 to TRBJ2-2, with 10 bases that match TRBD1. Trimming removed 6 bases from V and 2 bases from J; junction bases left unmatched: 6. The germline V gene encodes CDR1 LNHDA and CDR2 SQIVND (reference sequence). The CDR3 runs to 16 residues. The CDR3 nucleotides are TGTGCCAGTAGGGACAGGGGGGGGACAAACACCGGGGAGCTGTTTTTT. Translating it yields CASRDRGGTNTGELFF.

The chain carries TRBV2 and TRBJ2-3; 13 bases line up with TRBD2. Germline CDR1 SNHLY, CDR2 FYNNEI. Trimming took 4 bases from V and 4 from J; bases not matched to a gene: 14. There are 19 residues in the CDR3. CDR3 residues: CASSVPLAGGPLRSDTQYF. In nucleotides, the CDR3 is TGTGCCAGCAGTGTGCCACTAGCGGGGGGGCCTCTTAGGTCAGATACGCAGTATTTT.

This clone has more than one count but fewer than ten. This chain links TRBV5-1 with TRBJ2-5; 12 bases agree with TRBD2. The CDR3 is 15 residues long. In germline, CDR1 is SGHRS, CDR2 YFSETQ. V dropped 4 bases and J dropped 3; count of bases not matched to a gene: 4. The CDR3 here is CASSPWTSGEETQYF. The CDR3 DNA reads as TGCGCCAGCAGCCCATGGACTAGCGGGGAAGAGACCCAGTACTTC.

This clone has a single count. The chain combines TRBV7-6 with TRBJ1-2, with D possibly being TRBD1 (6 bases). This CDR3 is built from 18 residues. V lost 5 bases and J lost 6, with 28 bases in between. Germline loops: CDR1 SGHVS, CDR2 FNYEAQ. CDR3 sequence: CASSPGEGGRRTEDGYTF. The CDR3 DNA sequence: TGTGCCAGCAGCCCCGGTGAAGGGGGTAGGAGGACCGAAGATGGCTACACCTTC.

The chain combines TRBV6-5 with TRBJ1-1; a possible D gene is TRBD1 (6 bases). The CDR3 sequence is 14 residues long. V was pared by 2 bases and J by 5 bases, with 12 bases between. Germline CDR1 MNHEY, CDR2 SVGAGI. CDR3 sequence: CASSYAGAGTEAFF. In nucleotides, the CDR3 is TGTGCCAGCAGTTACGCAGGGGCTGGGACTGAAGCTTTCTTT.

CDR3 DNA sequence: TGTGCCAGCAGCTTCCAGGGACAAGGACTCTATCGTGGGGCCAAAAACATTCAGTACTTC. As protein: CASSFQGQGLYRGAKNIQYF. The V and J genes are TRBV7-8 and TRBJ2-4; maybe TRBD1 (6 bases). Looked up from germline, CDR1 is SGHVS and CDR2 is FQNEAQ. Deletions cut 3 bases from V and 1 base from J, with 25 bases between. This CDR3 has 20 amino acids. The variable domain in full, with the rest retrieved from reference TRBV7-8 and TRBJ2-4, is GAGVSQSPRYKVAKRGQDVALRCDPISGHVSLFWYQQALGQGPEFLTYFQNEAQLDKSGLPSDRFFAERPEGSVSTLKIQRTQQEDSAVYLCASSFQGQGLYRGAKNIQYFGAGTRLSVL.